These 32 T cell receptor beta chains were all obtained from the same sample, sequenced in a study of OX40 agonist ivuxolimab in advanced cancers. TCRdb keeps only in-frame clones here, not all; method: immunoSEQ multiplex PCR. The repertoire holds more than 60,000 clones, with 65% to 90% as singletons. The sample in question was CD4+ or CD8+ T cells sorted from blood, obtained in a trial of the OX40 agonist ivuxolimab. The receptors stem from an adult with an advanced solid tumor such as melanoma, head and neck, liver or kidney cancer.

This rearrangement joins TRBV7-9 to TRBJ2-1; 8 bases are shared with TRBD1. There are 16 residues in the CDR3. V lost 7 bases, J lost 0 bases, and 8 bases stayed unmatched. Germline V gives CDR1 SEHNR, CDR2 FQNEAQ (reference sequence). CDR3 sequence (DNA): TGTGCCAGCAACGGGAGACAGGGGAACTCCTACAATGAGCAGTTCTTC. Encoded protein: CASNGRQGNSYNEQFF.

The chain uses TRBV5-4 and TRBJ2-3, with D unclear. With 5 bases removed from V and 2 bases from J, the gap between germline ends came to 9 bases. The length of the CDR3 is 13 residues. Germline V gene sequence: CDR1 SGHNT, CDR2 YYREEE (reference sequence). The CDR3 DNA follows: TGTGCCAGCAGGAAGGAAGACACAGATACGCAGTATTTT. This codes for CASRKEDTDTQYF.

The rearrangement links TRBV7-2 to TRBJ1-3; D is undetermined. The CDR3 runs 13 residues. The ends were cut back, 4 bases at V and 2 bases at J, with 6 bases in the middle. CDR1 is SGHTA, CDR2 FQGNSA, per germline. The CDR3 DNA reads TGTGCCAGCAGCTCTACCGCTGGAAACACCATATATTTT. Translating gives CASSSTAGNTIYF.

The CDR3 bases are TGTGCCAGCAGCTTAACTTGGAACACTGAAGCTTTCTTT. This translates into CASSLTWNTEAFF. The chain recombines TRBV7-3 with TRBJ1-1; no firm D call. CDR3 length: 13 residues. Trimming shortened V by 0 bases and J by 1 base, and 3 bases separated the two germline ends. From germline, CDR1 is SGHTA and CDR2 FQGTGA.

The J gene is TRBJ2-1, the V gene TRBV18; 8 nucleotides line up with TRBD1. CDR3 length: 16 amino acids. J lost 0 bases, V lost 3 bases, and 4 bases had no gene match. Germline-derived CDR1 and CDR2 are KGHSH and LQKENI. The CDR3 DNA is TGTGCCAGCTCACCCTGGGACAGGAGCTCCTACAATGAGCAGTTCTTC. It yields the protein CASSPWDRSSYNEQFF.

This chain uses TRBV7-9 with TRBJ2-5, with 8 bases that match TRBD1. J was trimmed by 4 bases and V by 5 bases; bases with no gene match: 9. Germline V gene sequence: CDR1 SEHNR, CDR2 FQNEAQ (reference sequence). The CDR3 is 15 amino acids. CDR3 region: CASSLQGASGETQYF. The DNA for the CDR3 is TGTGCCAGCAGCCTTCAGGGGGCGAGTGGAGAGACCCAGTACTTC.

The chain joins TRBV11-2 to TRBJ2-4, with 10 bases fitting TRBD2. The germline CDR1 and CDR2 sequences are SGHAT and FQNNGV. This CDR3 is 15 amino acids long. V lost 1 base to trimming and J lost 7 bases; unmatched junction nucleotides: 4. The CDR3 DNA follows: TGTGCCAGCAGCTTAGTCGGGACTAGCGAGAACATTCAGTACTTC. Amino acid sequence: CASSLVGTSENIQYF.

The V and J genes are TRBV7-2 and TRBJ1-1, with D possibly TRBD1 on 6 matching bases. Trimming left V 1 base short and J 4 bases short, with 13 bases between. The CDR3 length is 15 residues. Germline values: CDR1 SGHTA, CDR2 FQGNSA. This CDR3 reads CASSLVGQGSTEAFF. For the CDR3, the DNA is TGTGCCAGCAGCTTAGTAGGTCAGGGGAGCACTGAAGCTTTCTTT.

The chain is built from TRBV7-9 and TRBJ1-4; D call uncertain. V lost 4 bases to trimming and J lost 8 bases, with 17 bases between them. CDR3 size: 15 residues. The V gene's germline CDR1 is SEHNR and CDR2 FQNEAQ (reference sequence). The CDR3 bases are TGTGCCAGCAGCTCGCCTCCCCCACCCTTAGAAAAACTGTTTTTT. As protein: CASSSPPPPLEKLFF.

The chain has TRBV29-1 and TRBJ1-1, with a possible D match to TRBD1 (5 bases). CDR1 is SQVTM and CDR2 is ANQGSEA in the germline V gene. Trimming cost V 7 bases and J 0 bases, with 18 bases left between them. The CDR3 has 15 amino acids. CDR3 residues: CSANPRGVMNTEAFF. CDR3 bases: TGCAGCGCCAACCCCCGGGGGGTAATGAACACTGAAGCTTTCTTT.

The chain links TRBV7-8 to TRBJ1-3; D uncertain. Germline V gives CDR1 SGHVS, CDR2 FQNEAQ. The V and J ends lost 5 bases and 1 base respectively, with 6 bases between them. The CDR3 length is 13 residues. CDR3 residues: CASSPFSGNTIYF. CDR3 DNA: TGTGCCAGCAGCCCCTTTTCTGGAAACACCATATATTTT.

The chain combines TRBV7-2 with TRBJ1-2; D uncertain. CDR3 length equals 12 residues. V was cut by 5 bases and J by 8 bases, with 12 bases left in between. The germline V gene encodes CDR1 SGHTA and CDR2 FQGNSA. The DNA for the CDR3 is TGTGCCAGCAGCCCCCGAACGGGGGGCTACACCTTC. It codes for CASSPRTGGYTF.

This clone occurred a few times. The V gene is TRBV14, the J gene TRBJ1-6; a possible D gene is TRBD1 (5 bases). Germline V gene lookup returns CDR1 SGHDN and CDR2 FVKESK. Deletions cut 1 base from V and 8 bases from J, with 15 bases between. The CDR3 loop spans 16 amino acids. The CDR3 loop reads CASSQGLRGNHSPLHF. The CDR3 region has the DNA TGTGCCAGCAGCCAAGGTCTACGGGGGAATCATTCACCCCTCCACTTT.

In this sample, this clone turned up once. V gene TRBV6-1 combines with J gene TRBJ2-2; 10 bases match TRBD2. Trimming removed 2 bases from V and 6 bases from J; junction bases left unmatched: 6. Germline values: CDR1 MNHNS, CDR2 SASEGT. The CDR3 is 16 residues long. The CDR3, as DNA: TGTGCCAGCAGTGAACAGGGACTAGCGTTTGCCGGGGAGCTGTTTTTT. Its translation: CASSEQGLAFAGELFF.

This chain joins TRBV29-1 and TRBJ2-7; D possibly corresponds to TRBD2 (5 bases). Germline loops: CDR1 SQVTM, CDR2 ANQGSEA. This CDR3 is built from 11 residues. Trimming stripped 6 bases from V and 0 bases from J, with 6 bases between. The CDR3 bases are TGCAGCGTCCGGGGCTCCTACGAGCAGTACTTC. This codes for CSVRGSYEQYF.

This chain links TRBV6-5 with TRBJ2-7; D gene uncertain. This CDR3 has 11 amino acids. Looked up from germline, CDR1 is MNHEY and CDR2 is SVGAGI. V shed 6 bases and J shed 4 bases, with 7 bases lying between them. CDR3: CASRGFYEQYF. CDR3 nucleotides: TGTGCCAGCAGAGGCTTTTACGAGCAGTACTTC.

The chain has TRBV6-5 and TRBJ1-5; D is ambiguous. The CDR3 length is 12 residues. Germline CDR1 MNHEY, CDR2 SVGAGI. The germline V and J ends were trimmed by 8 bases and 0 bases, with 5 bases remaining between them. The CDR3 reads CASSDSNQPQHF. The CDR3 nucleotides read TGTGCCAGCTCCGATAGCAATCAGCCCCAGCATTTT.

V usage is TRBV7-2 and J usage is TRBJ1-2; D might be TRBD1 (6 bases). The CDR3 has 17 residues. Germline assignment: CDR1 SGHTA and CDR2 FQGNSA. Between the trimmed V and J ends, which lost 2 bases and 4 bases, there was a span of 20 bases. The CDR3 is CASSLLGALAPFYGYTF. CDR3 DNA: TGTGCCAGCAGCTTATTGGGGGCTTTAGCCCCCTTCTATGGCTACACCTTC.

The table lists this clone with a few counts. The J gene is TRBJ1-4, the V gene TRBV6-6, with 7 bases that match TRBD1. V lost 6 bases, J lost 0 bases, and 1 base stayed unmatched. Germline-derived CDR1 and CDR2 are MNHNY and SVGAGI (reference sequence). The CDR3 loop spans 14 amino acids. The CDR3 sequence is CASSGTATNEKLFF. The DNA of the CDR3 is TGTGCCAGCAGCGGGACAGCAACTAATGAAAAACTGTTTTTT.

The chain combines TRBV6-6 with TRBJ1-1; a possible D gene is TRBD1 (5 bases). The CDR3 is 14 amino acids. Germline CDR1 reads MNHNY; CDR2 reads SVGAGI (reference sequence). The ends were cut back, 4 bases at V and 4 bases at J, with 13 bases in the middle. The CDR3 sequence: CASSSRAGGTEAFF. Here the CDR3 DNA reads TGTGCCAGCAGTTCTAGGGCGGGGGGCACTGAAGCTTTCTTT.

This clone was found a few times. This chain connects TRBV6-5 to TRBJ1-3; 7 bases fit TRBD1. The CDR3 totals 16 residues. After removal of 4 bases from V and 9 bases from J, the junction contained 15 bases not matched to a gene. Germline CDR1 and CDR2: MNHEY and SVGAGI. The CDR3 region has the DNA TGTGCCAGCAGTTCCGCCATAGACAGGGTTTCCAGCACCATATATTTT. Amino acid sequence: CASSSAIDRVSSTIYF.

The CDR3 spells CAWTPGGSVGTEAFF. For the CDR3, the DNA is TGTGCCTGGACCCCAGGGGGCTCTGTGGGGACTGAAGCTTTCTTT. The rearrangement joins TRBV30 to TRBJ1-1; TRBD1 aligns across 8 bases. With 4 bases clipped from V and 5 bases from J, the junction kept 12 bases outside the gene matches. Germline values: CDR1 GTSNPN, CDR2 SVGIG (reference sequence). The CDR3 is 15 amino acids.

The chain employs TRBV19 and TRBJ2-3; a weak D match, TRBD1 (6 bases). This CDR3 is built from 14 residues. Germline CDR1 and CDR2: LNHDA and SQIVND (reference sequence). V was clipped by 7 bases and J by 1 base, with 12 bases between them. The CDR3 spells CASIGPGGTDTQYF. For the CDR3, the DNA is TGTGCCAGTATAGGCCCAGGGGGCACAGATACGCAGTATTTT.

V and J are TRBV4-1 and TRBJ2-7; perhaps TRBD1 as D (6 bases). The germline V and J ends were trimmed by 1 base and 3 bases, with 10 bases remaining between them. This CDR3 contains 14 residues. Germline V gene sequence: CDR1 MGHRA, CDR2 YSYEKL. The DNA of the CDR3 is TGCGCCAGCAGCCAAGGGGGACAAATCTACGAGCAGTACTTC. Translation: CASSQGGQIYEQYF.

The V gene is TRBV6-1, the J gene TRBJ2-6; weak D call: TRBD1 (5 bases). The CDR3 sequence is 15 residues long. Germline V lookup: CDR1 MNHNS, CDR2 SASEGT. V lost 2 bases, J lost 0 bases, and 5 bases lay in between. The CDR3 protein is CASSEQGSGANVLTF. CDR3 nucleotide sequence: TGTGCCAGCAGTGAACAGGGCTCTGGGGCCAACGTCCTGACTTTC.

CDR3 sequence (DNA): TGTGCCAGCAGTTATGCAGGGAATAGATGGGATGAAAAACTGTTTTTT. It codes for CASSYAGNRWDEKLFF. The chain has TRBV2 and TRBJ1-4, with D perhaps matching TRBD1 (5 bases). Germline CDR1 reads SNHLY; CDR2 reads FYNNEI. Trimming took 5 bases from V and 6 from J, leaving 19 bases between them. The CDR3 totals 16 residues.

This chain uses TRBV27 with TRBJ2-7, with TRBD1 as a possible D gene (5 bases). The CDR3 is 11 residues long. Germline CDR1 and CDR2: MNHEY and SMNVEV (reference sequence). Trimming took off 5 bases at V and 3 bases at J, with 5 bases between the two ends. The CDR3 bases are TGTGCCAGCAGTACAGGCTACGAGCAGTACTTC. Its protein is CASSTGYEQYF.

The CDR3 loop reads CASSWTAGNQPQHF. The CDR3 DNA is TGTGCCAGCTCATGGACAGCGGGCAATCAGCCCCAGCATTTT. V and J are TRBV18 and TRBJ1-5; TRBD1 might be the D (6 bases). V was pared by 5 bases and J by 2 bases, with 10 bases between. The CDR3 is made up of 14 amino acids. Germline V gene data show CDR1 as KGHSH and CDR2 as LQKENI.

This chain connects TRBV10-2 to TRBJ1-1; 8 bases agree with TRBD1. The CDR3 consists of 14 residues. V lost 0 bases to trimming and J lost 10 bases; unmatched junction nucleotides: 7. Germline CDR1 and CDR2: WSHSY and SAAADI. CDR3 sequence: CASSESSRGPLAFF. DNA for the CDR3: TGCGCCAGCAGTGAGTCGAGCAGGGGGCCTTTAGCTTTCTTT.

This clone was seen a single time. The chain recombines TRBV6-5 with TRBJ2-7, with 7 bases that match TRBD1. The CDR3 is made up of 14 amino acids. CDR1 is MNHEY, CDR2 SVGAGI, per germline. After removal of 6 bases from V and 2 bases from J, the junction contained 7 bases not matched to a gene. CDR3 nucleotide sequence: TGTGCCAGCAGCCTAAGCCAGGGGGCCTACGAGCAGTACTTC. Amino acids: CASSLSQGAYEQYF.

The rearrangement links TRBV7-2 to TRBJ2-3, with 8 bases fitting TRBD1. The V segment lost 6 bases and the J segment 5 bases; nucleotides outside the gene matches: 7. The V gene's germline CDR1 is SGHTA and CDR2 FQGNSA. The length of the CDR3 is 14 residues. CDR3 protein: CASRPGGAGDTQYF. The DNA for the CDR3 is TGTGCCAGCAGGCCAGGGGGCGCAGGAGATACGCAGTATTTT. The full variable domain, with the rest looked up from reference TRBV7-2 and TRBJ2-3, is GAGVSQSPSNKVTEKGKDVELRCDPISGHTALYWYRQSLGQGLEFLIYFQGNSAPDKSGLPSDRFSAERTGGSVSTLTIQRTQQEDSAVYLCASRPGGAGDTQYFGPGTRLTVL.

This clone has a single count. This chain links TRBV6-6 with TRBJ1-1, with D tentatively TRBD1 (5 bases). The CDR3 contains 14 residues. In germline, CDR1 is MNHNY, CDR2 SVGAGI (reference sequence). Trimming shortened V by 6 bases and J by 1 base, and 12 bases separated the two germline ends. The CDR3 nucleotides are TGTGCCAGCAGCTCCGGACAAGAGAACACTGAAGCTTTCTTT. Translation gives CASSSGQENTEAFF.